One and the same sample provided the 27 T cell receptor beta chains below, sequenced in a study of type 1 regulatory T cells. Study findings and constraints: Type 1 regulatory T cells had a more restricted TCR repertoire than non-type 1 regulatory T cells.

These receptors have no known antigen. TCRdb itself ran the reads through MiXCR, one entry per CDR3 protein. Here the sample spans 60,000 to 75,000 distinct CDR3 sequences, roughly 20% being singletons. Sequenced sample: cultured type 1 regulatory T (Tr1) cells, either the whole culture or a sorted fraction (not recorded which). All receptors come from a human donor in good health.

The genes are TRBV5-4 and TRBJ1-1; 7 positions match TRBD1. In germline, CDR1 is SGHNT, CDR2 YYREEE (reference sequence). This CDR3 spans 13 amino acids. The V and J ends lost 5 bases and 7 bases, in that order; junction bases with no gene match: 8. The CDR3 protein is CASSFGQEVEAFF. The DNA of the CDR3 is TGTGCCAGCAGTTTCGGACAGGAAGTTGAAGCTTTCTTT. Combining the CDR3 with reference TRBV5-4 and TRBJ1-1 gives the whole variable domain ETGVTQSPTHLIKTRGQQVTLRCSSQSGHNTVSWYQQALGQGPQFIFQYYREEENGRGNFPPRFSGLQFPNYSSELNVNALELDDSALYLCASSFGQEVEAFFGQGTRLTVV.

This clonotype was observed a handful of times. The chain uses TRBV5-1 and TRBJ2-5, with 11 nucleotides matching TRBD2. The germline gives CDR1 SGHRS, CDR2 YFSETQ. The V and J ends lost 4 bases and 2 bases, in that order; junction bases with no gene match: 1. This CDR3 has 14 amino acids. CDR3 amino acids: CASSRTSGQETQYF. CDR3 nucleotide sequence: TGCGCCAGCAGCCGGACTAGCGGGCAAGAGACCCAGTACTTC.

The chain couples TRBV7-8 to TRBJ1-2; 7 positions agree with TRBD1. With 1 base clipped from V and 6 bases from J, the junction kept 8 bases outside the gene matches. CDR3 size: 15 residues. Per the germline V gene, CDR1 is SGHVS and CDR2 is FQNEAQ. The CDR3 bases are TGTGCCAGCAGCTTAGTTAGGGGGCGAGACCATGGCTACACCTTC. It yields the protein CASSLVRGRDHGYTF.

V is TRBV5-4 and J is TRBJ2-3; 12 positions match TRBD2. The junction had 1 base not matched to a gene; V was cut back by 7 bases and J by 4 bases. This CDR3 contains 13 residues. Germline loops: CDR1 SGHNT, CDR2 YYREEE (reference sequence). CDR3: CASGLAGPDTQYF. In DNA form, the CDR3 reads TGTGCCAGCGGACTAGCGGGACCAGATACGCAGTATTTT.

This clonotype was observed once. The chain uses TRBV7-2 and TRBJ2-1; no clear D gene. Deletions cut 5 bases from V and 10 bases from J, with 15 bases between. Germline loops: CDR1 SGHTA, CDR2 FQGNSA. This CDR3 contains 13 residues. The CDR3 coding sequence is TGTGCCAGCAGCGTAGACTTCCTCGGGGAGCAGTTCTTC. The encoded protein is CASSVDFLGEQFF.

The chain uses TRBV29-1 and TRBJ1-1, with D unresolved. The germline CDR1 and CDR2 sequences are SQVTM and ANQGSEA. The CDR3 loop spans 12 amino acids. V lost 4 bases and J 1 base, leaving 7 bases between the germline ends. This CDR3 is CSVGRPNTEAFF. CDR3 DNA: TGCAGCGTTGGGCGGCCGAACACTGAAGCTTTCTTT.

This clonotype was detected only a few times. The chain combines TRBV19 with TRBJ1-2; 8 bases map to TRBD1. Trimming cost V 8 bases and J 2 bases; bases outside gene matches: 1. Germline assignment: CDR1 LNHDA and CDR2 SQIVND (reference sequence). This CDR3 is built from 12 residues. The CDR3 here is CASRTGNYGYTF. DNA of the CDR3: TGTGCCAGTCGGACAGGGAACTATGGCTACACCTTC.

The chain couples TRBV5-1 to TRBJ2-5; 7 bases map to TRBD1. This CDR3 is 15 amino acids long. CDR1 is SGHRS and CDR2 is YFSETQ in the germline V gene. J lost 0 bases, V lost 2 bases, and 4 bases had no gene match. The CDR3 nucleotides are TGCGCCAGCAGCTTCACCGGGACAGACCAAGAGACCCAGTACTTC. This gives the protein CASSFTGTDQETQYF.

The V gene is TRBV5-1, the J gene TRBJ2-3, with D unresolved. V was shortened by 0 bases and J by 0 bases, with 8 bases between the two germline ends. The CDR3 contains 15 residues. CDR1 SGHRS and CDR2 YFSETQ come from the germline V gene. In nucleotides, the CDR3 is TGCGCCAGCAGCTTGGATACACTTAGCACAGATACGCAGTATTTT. This sequence encodes CASSLDTLSTDTQYF.

This clonotype was seen a handful of times. This chain uses TRBV30 with TRBJ2-3; the D gene is possibly TRBD2 (5 bases). V was cut by 3 bases and J by 3 bases, with 10 bases left in between. Germline values: CDR1 GTSNPN, CDR2 SVGIG (reference sequence). The CDR3 consists of 13 residues. Written as DNA, the CDR3 is TGTGCCTGGAGATGGGTAGCGACAGATACGCAGTATTTT. It encodes CAWRWVATDTQYF.

The chain employs TRBV7-6 and TRBJ1-1, with a weak D call TRBD1 (5 bases). CDR3 length equals 14 residues. The V end was cut by 5 bases, the J end by 4 bases, with 14 bases between. Germline V CDR1 and CDR2: SGHVS, FNYEAQ. CDR3 in amino acids: CASSQHGGGTEAFF. The CDR3 coding sequence is TGTGCCAGCAGCCAACATGGGGGAGGCACTGAAGCTTTCTTT.

This chain links TRBV12-3 or TRBV12-4 with TRBJ2-3; D remains ambiguous. V gave up 2 bases and J gave up 6 bases, with 3 bases separating them. The CDR3 loop spans 11 amino acids. CDR3 sequence reads: CASSLYDTQYF. The DNA of the CDR3 is TGTGCCAGCAGTTTATATGATACGCAGTATTTT.

This clonotype was found a few times. This sequence joins TRBV20-1 and TRBJ1-1, with D uncertain. This CDR3 comprises 13 residues. CDR1 is DFQATT, CDR2 SNEGSKA, per germline (reference sequence). Trimming shortened V by 5 bases and J by 7 bases, and 17 bases separated the two germline ends. CDR3 in amino acids: CSAPGGIGLEAFF. In DNA form, the CDR3 reads TGCAGTGCTCCCGGAGGTATCGGCCTTGAAGCTTTCTTT.

The chain is built from TRBV6-6 and TRBJ1-3; no reliable D call. The germline V gene encodes CDR1 MNHNY and CDR2 SVGAGI (reference sequence). Between the trimmed V and J ends, which lost 6 bases and 4 bases, there was a span of 1 base. The CDR3 totals 10 residues. The CDR3 DNA is TGTGCCAGCAGAGGAAACACCATATATTTT. This translates into CASRGNTIYF.

The chain joins TRBV6-6 to TRBJ2-5, with D perhaps given as TRBD1 or TRBD2 (5 bases each). Trimming removed 6 bases at V and 4 bases at J, with 15 bases between. Germline V lookup: CDR1 MNHNY, CDR2 SVGAGI (reference sequence). CDR3 length: 14 amino acids. The CDR3 loop is CASSPGDRGETQYF. The CDR3 bases are TGTGCCAGCAGCCCCGGGGACCGAGGAGAGACCCAGTACTTC.

This clonotype turned up a few times. This chain joins TRBV6-2 or TRBV6-3 and TRBJ2-1; no firm D call. This CDR3 spans 14 amino acids. Trimming shortened V by 0 bases and J by 4 bases, and 7 bases separated the two germline ends. Per the germline V gene, CDR1 is MNHEY and CDR2 is SVGEGT. The CDR3 bases are TGTGCCAGCAGTTACTCGGTCGTATACAATGAGCAGTTCTTC. As protein: CASSYSVVYNEQFF.

This clonotype has only a few counts. The chain uses TRBV5-1 and TRBJ2-1; 7 bases match TRBD2. In germline, CDR1 is SGHRS, CDR2 YFSETQ. The trim removed 3 bases at V and 6 bases at J, leaving 6 bases unmatched. This CDR3 is 14 amino acids long. The CDR3 loop reads CASSWGGLGNEQFF. CDR3 in DNA: TGCGCCAGCAGCTGGGGGGGTTTGGGCAATGAGCAGTTCTTC.

The V and J genes are TRBV29-1 and TRBJ2-5, with D unresolved. Germline loops: CDR1 SQVTM, CDR2 ANQGSEA. Deletions cut 4 bases from V and 6 bases from J, with 12 bases between. This CDR3 comprises 12 residues. The CDR3, as DNA: TGCAGCGTTGGCTTGGGTATGAAGACCCAGTACTTC. Protein sequence: CSVGLGMKTQYF. Combining the CDR3 with reference TRBV29-1 and TRBJ2-5 gives the whole variable domain SAVISQKPSRDICQRGTSLTIQCQVDSQVTMMFWYRQQPGQSLTLIATANQGSEATYESGFVIDKFPISRPNLTFSTLTVSNMSPEDSSIYLCSVGLGMKTQYFGPGTRLLVL.

A note on this clonotype: This CDR3 fails to terminate in the conserved phenylalanine or tryptophan, so it likely reflects a read error. The rearrangement links TRBV30 to TRBJ2-1; D is ambiguous. The germline V and J ends were trimmed by 1 base and 4 bases, with 8 bases remaining between them. The CDR3 covers 13 residues. Germline V gene lookup returns CDR1 GTSNPN and CDR2 SVGIG (reference sequence). The CDR3 bases are TGTGCCTGGAGTGCCTCTCCGTACAATGAGCAGTTCTCC. This encodes CAWSASPYNEQFS.

The chain is built from TRBV20-1 and TRBJ1-1; no reliable D call. The V gene's germline CDR1 is DFQATT and CDR2 SNEGSKA (reference sequence). Trimming shortened V by 0 bases and J by 11 bases, and 16 bases separated the two germline ends. CDR3 length: 13 residues. The CDR3 protein is CSARDLRGTWAFF. CDR3 DNA: TGCAGTGCTAGAGATTTGAGAGGAACGTGGGCTTTCTTT.

The chain uses TRBV5-1 and TRBJ2-1; a weak D match, TRBD2 (5 bases). The CDR3 extends over 15 amino acids. Trimming shortened V by 1 base and J by 9 bases, and 17 bases separated the two germline ends. The germline V gene has CDR1 SGHRS and CDR2 YFSETQ. The CDR3 DNA follows: TGCGCCAGCAGCTTGTTCGGTGGGGAGAACAGTGAGCAGTTCTTC. This sequence encodes CASSLFGGENSEQFF.

This clonotype was seen more than once but under ten times. V and J are TRBV5-1 and TRBJ2-1; D gene ambiguous. CDR3 size: 14 residues. Per germline, CDR1 SGHRS and CDR2 YFSETQ. V lost 0 bases to trimming and J lost 5 bases, with 9 bases between them. CDR3 in amino acids: CASSLVGPDNEQFF. The CDR3, as DNA: TGCGCCAGCAGCTTGGTAGGCCCTGACAATGAGCAGTTCTTC.

With regard to this clonotype: At one boundary the junction diverges from the germline segment, which might be a read error. This rearrangement joins TRBV12-3 or TRBV12-4 to TRBJ2-3; D not resolved. CDR3 length equals 11 residues. CDR3 DNA sequence: TGTGCCAGCAGTTTGTCAGATGCGCAGTATTTT. Amino acids: CASSLSDAQYF.

The genes are TRBV6-2 or TRBV6-3 and TRBJ1-1; no reliable D call. Germline V gene data show CDR1 as MNHEY and CDR2 as SVGEGT. Trimming removed 8 bases at V and 4 bases at J, with 17 bases between. This CDR3 contains 14 residues. This CDR3 reads CASGQRGEATEAFF. The CDR3 DNA is TGTGCCAGCGGCCAGCGGGGTGAGGCCACTGAAGCTTTCTTT.

This clonotype was detected a few times. The chain employs TRBV29-1 and TRBJ2-7, with TRBD1 as a possible D gene (6 bases). There are 14 residues in the CDR3. The ends were cut back, 2 bases at V and 0 bases at J, with 11 bases in the middle. Germline-derived CDR1 and CDR2 are SQVTM and ANQGSEA. This CDR3 reads CSVEKQGSSYEQYF. DNA for the CDR3: TGCAGCGTTGAAAAACAGGGTAGCTCCTACGAGCAGTACTTC.

The chain couples TRBV6-2 or TRBV6-3 to TRBJ2-7, with TRBD1 as a possible D gene (6 bases). The CDR3 runs 13 residues. Germline loops: CDR1 MNHEY, CDR2 SVGEGT. The germline V and J ends were trimmed by 7 bases and 3 bases, with 13 bases remaining between them. The CDR3 DNA reads TGTGCCAGCACATACAGGGAATACTACGAGCAGTACTTC. It specifies CASTYREYYEQYF.

The table lists this clonotype with many counts. The chain uses TRBV5-1 and TRBJ1-1; maybe TRBD1 (5 bases). The CDR3 is 15 residues long. Trimming took off 0 bases at V and 0 bases at J, with 9 bases between the two ends. The germline CDR1 and CDR2 sequences are SGHRS and YFSETQ. CDR3: CASSLGQKMNTEAFF. Here the CDR3 DNA reads TGCGCCAGCAGCTTGGGACAGAAAATGAACACTGAAGCTTTCTTT.